The 23 T cell receptor beta chains below were found in one sample sequenced in a study of blood T cell repertoires in COVID-19. Only in-frame clones appear in the TCRdb table, and some are missing; sequencing was by immunoSEQ multiplex PCR. The top ten clones hold roughly 7.7% of a sample with roughly 200,000 clones, roughly 85% of them seen once. Sequencing input: peripheral blood. The receptors stem from a woman aged 55-70 years with acute or convalescent COVID-19.

The chain combines TRBV19 with TRBJ1-2; tentative D call: TRBD1 (5 bases). Germline CDR1 and CDR2: LNHDA and SQIVND (reference sequence). Deletions cut 6 bases from V and 4 bases from J, with 15 bases between. CDR3 length equals 14 residues. CDR3 coding DNA: TGTGCCAGTAGCCTTGGGGGGGGATCCTATGGCTACACCTTC. Amino acids: CASSLGGGSYGYTF.

In nucleotides, the CDR3 is TGTGCCACCAGCAGAGGGGGGACAGACACTGAAGCTTTCTTT. This encodes CATSRGGTDTEAFF. The chain uses TRBV15 and TRBJ1-1; 7 bases are a match to TRBD1. The germline gives CDR1 LNHNV, CDR2 YYDKDF (reference sequence). With 1 base clipped from V and 3 bases from J, the junction kept 2 bases outside the gene matches. This CDR3 is built from 14 residues. Full variable domain (rest looked up from reference TRBV15 and TRBJ1-1): DAMVIQNPRYQVTQFGKPVTLSCSQTLNHNVMYWYQQKSSQAPKLLFHYYDKDFNNEADTPDNFQSRRPNTSFCFLDIRSPGLGDTAMYLCATSRGGTDTEAFFGQGTRLTVV.

The chain combines TRBV9 with TRBJ2-2, with TRBD1 matching over 8 bases. Germline trimming cut 3 bases from V and 4 bases from J; bases unmatched to any gene: 5. The CDR3 sequence is 15 residues long. Germline V CDR1 and CDR2: SGDLS, YYNGEE. Here the CDR3 reads CASSAGGSVTGELFF. DNA for the CDR3: TGTGCCAGCAGCGCAGGGGGCTCGGTCACCGGGGAGCTGTTTTTT.

V and J are TRBV5-5 and TRBJ2-1; tentative D call: TRBD1 (6 bases). The CDR3 has 14 amino acids. The germline gives CDR1 SGHKS, CDR2 YYEKEE (reference sequence). Trimming shortened V by 0 bases and J by 8 bases, and 12 bases separated the two germline ends. The CDR3 is CASSLEFGGYEQFF. CDR3 DNA: TGTGCCAGCAGCTTGGAGTTTGGGGGCTATGAGCAGTTCTTC.

The chain is built from TRBV28 and TRBJ2-7; 8 positions agree with TRBD1. The CDR3 runs to 14 residues. After removal of 5 bases from V and 2 bases from J, the junction contained 5 bases not matched to a gene. Germline lookup yields CDR1 MDHEN and CDR2 SYDVKM. The chain's CDR3 is CASSARTGPYEQYF. In DNA form, the CDR3 reads TGTGCCAGCAGTGCGAGGACAGGGCCCTACGAGCAGTACTTC.

This clone appeared once. The chain has TRBV18 and TRBJ1-1; D gene uncertain. With 6 bases removed from V and 2 bases from J, the gap between germline ends came to 10 bases. The germline CDR1 and CDR2 sequences are KGHSH and LQKENI. This CDR3 is 13 amino acids long. CDR3: CASSKAGNTEAFF. The CDR3 bases are TGTGCCAGCTCGAAAGCAGGTAACACTGAAGCTTTCTTT.

This chain connects TRBV6-5 to TRBJ2-7; 9 nucleotides agree with TRBD1. Germline V CDR1 and CDR2: MNHEY, SVGAGI. CDR3 size: 15 residues. Trimming cost V 6 bases and J 3 bases; bases outside gene matches: 9. CDR3 protein: CASSYTDRGGYEQYV. The CDR3 DNA reads TGTGCCAGCAGCTATACGGACAGGGGAGGCTACGAGCAGTACGTC.

V usage is TRBV19 and J usage is TRBJ1-5; D might be TRBD1 (6 bases). Germline loops: CDR1 LNHDA, CDR2 SQIVND (reference sequence). The CDR3 spans 13 residues. The V and J ends lost 10 bases and 5 bases respectively, with 15 bases between them. The CDR3 loop reads CATTSRTDQPQHF. For the CDR3, the DNA is TGTGCCACAACTTCGAGGACAGATCAGCCCCAGCATTTT.

The chain carries TRBV3-1 (or the pseudogene TRBV3-2) and TRBJ2-5; TRBD2 matches 14 bases. There are 18 residues in the CDR3. Germline lookup yields CDR1 LGHDT and CDR2 YNNKEL (reference sequence). Germline trimming cut 0 bases from V and 4 bases from J; bases unmatched to any gene: 7. The CDR3 loop is CASSQDRTSGRRVETQYF. For the CDR3, the DNA is TGTGCCAGCAGCCAAGATCGGACTAGCGGGAGGAGGGTAGAGACCCAGTACTTC.

The gene calls are TRBV18 and TRBJ2-5; D is uncertain. The CDR3 has 14 residues. The germline V gene encodes CDR1 KGHSH and CDR2 LQKENI. Trimming left V 0 bases short and J 5 bases short, with 10 bases between. The CDR3 reads CASSPPVNSETQYF. CDR3 DNA sequence: TGTGCCAGCTCACCACCTGTTAATTCGGAGACCCAGTACTTC.

The CDR3 nucleotides read TGTGCCAGCACGGAGGTAAGCTCCTACGAGCAGTACTTC. It specifies CASTEVSSYEQYF. The V and J genes are TRBV28 and TRBJ2-7; D possibly corresponds to TRBD2 (5 bases). In germline, CDR1 is MDHEN, CDR2 SYDVKM. The CDR3 consists of 13 residues. Trimming left V 7 bases short and J 0 bases short, with 10 bases between.

The V gene is TRBV3-1 (or the pseudogene TRBV3-2), the J gene TRBJ2-1, with D tentatively TRBD2 (5 bases). Germline V gene lookup returns CDR1 LGHDT and CDR2 YNNKEL (reference sequence). Trimming removed 4 bases from V and 7 bases from J, with 8 bases in between. The CDR3 contains 12 residues. CDR3 sequence (DNA): TGTGCCAGCAGCCTAACTAGGAATGAGCAGTTCTTC. Translation gives CASSLTRNEQFF.

The chain couples TRBV10-2 to TRBJ1-1; a possible D gene is TRBD1 (5 bases). Per the germline V gene, CDR1 is WSHSY and CDR2 is SAAADI. With 3 bases removed from V and 0 bases from J, the gap between germline ends came to 8 bases. This CDR3 has 14 amino acids. CDR3 protein: CASSDRQMNTEAFF. CDR3 nucleotides: TGCGCCAGCAGTGATCGACAGATGAACACTGAAGCTTTCTTT.

This clone was recorded once. The gene calls are TRBV6-4 and TRBJ1-2; no clear D. The germline V gene has CDR1 MRHNA and CDR2 SNTAGT. V was cut by 4 bases and J by 2 bases, with 8 bases left in between. The CDR3 consists of 13 residues. The CDR3 DNA is TGTGCCAGCAGTGTAGACGGGAACTATGGCTACACCTTC. Residues: CASSVDGNYGYTF.

This clone has just a few counts. This chain links TRBV14 with TRBJ2-1; 10 bases are shared with TRBD2. V shed 3 bases, J shed 9 bases, and the junction held 11 bases outside the gene matches. Germline V gives CDR1 SGHDN, CDR2 FVKESK. The CDR3 consists of 16 residues. In DNA, the CDR3 is TGTGCCAGCAGCCATCTAGCGGGAGAACCCCGGGGTGAGCAGTTCTTC. It codes for CASSHLAGEPRGEQFF. Using reference TRBV14 and TRBJ2-1 for the parts outside the CDR3, the full variable domain is EAGVTQFPSHSVIEKGQTVTLRCDPISGHDNLYWYRRVMGKEIKFLLHFVKESKQDESGMPNNRFLAERTGGTYSTLKVQPAELEDSGVYFCASSHLAGEPRGEQFFGPGTRLTVL.

The gene calls are TRBV5-1 and TRBJ2-5, with 7 bases lining up with TRBD1. CDR3 length: 14 residues. Losses at the gene ends were 0 bases for V and 7 bases for J; bases not matched to a gene: 6. Germline values: CDR1 SGHRS, CDR2 YFSETQ. The CDR3 nucleotides are TGCGCCAGCAGCTTGGGCCAGGGGGATGGGACCCAGTACTTC. Protein product: CASSLGQGDGTQYF.

This clone was picked up one time. V and J are TRBV27 and TRBJ1-2; D unresolved. Between the trimmed V and J ends, which lost 4 bases and 1 base, there was a span of 10 bases. CDR3 length: 14 residues. Looked up from germline, CDR1 is MNHEY and CDR2 is SMNVEV (reference sequence). The CDR3 region has the DNA TGTGCCAGCAGTTCCCCCCTGAGTAACTATGGCTACACCTTC. This gives the protein CASSSPLSNYGYTF.

V is TRBV10-3 and J is TRBJ2-5; tentative D call: TRBD2 (5 bases). CDR3 length: 16 residues. Per the germline V gene, CDR1 is ENHRY and CDR2 is SYGVKD. Between the trimmed V and J ends, which lost 3 bases and 4 bases, there was a span of 18 bases. The CDR3 DNA sequence: TGTGCCATCAGTGAAGGGTCGGGGAGAGGTCGAGAGACCCAGTACTTC. Protein: CAISEGSGRGRETQYF.

This chain uses TRBV6-6 with TRBJ2-1, with D maybe TRBD2 (6 bases). The V end lost 5 bases, the J end lost 3 bases, and 11 bases lay between the germline ends. Germline V gene data show CDR1 as MNHNY and CDR2 as SVGAGI (reference sequence). This CDR3 has 14 amino acids. The CDR3 DNA follows: TGTGCCAGCAGTAATCCGGGACTCTACAATGAGCAGTTCTTC. Translating it yields CASSNPGLYNEQFF.

This chain uses TRBV27 with TRBJ2-3, with a weak D call TRBD2 (5 bases). CDR3 length equals 13 residues. V was clipped by 0 bases and J by 6 bases, with 7 bases between them. Germline-derived CDR1 and CDR2 are MNHEY and SMNVEV (reference sequence). CDR3 in amino acids: CASSLSRVDTQYF. CDR3 nucleotides: TGTGCCAGCAGTTTATCGAGGGTCGATACGCAGTATTTT.

The gene calls are TRBV5-4 and TRBJ2-5, with no clear D. The CDR3 consists of 13 residues. V was pared by 2 bases and J by 2 bases, with 7 bases between. Germline V gene data show CDR1 as SGHNT and CDR2 as YYREEE (reference sequence). The CDR3 DNA reads as TGTGCCAGCAGCTTTTTACAGCAAGAGACCCAGTACTTC. Translated: CASSFLQQETQYF.

J is TRBJ2-3 and V is TRBV7-8, with TRBD2 matching 9 bases. With V trimmed by 5 bases and J by 5 bases, 11 bases remained unmatched. Germline loops: CDR1 SGHVS, CDR2 FQNEAQ. The CDR3 has 16 amino acids. The CDR3 loop reads CASSLQIAGAGDTQYF. CDR3 DNA sequence: TGTGCCAGCAGCCTTCAAATAGCGGGAGCAGGAGATACGCAGTATTTT.

The CDR3 sequence is CASSLTGRYQETQYF. CDR3 in DNA: TGCGCCAGCAGCTTGACAGGACGGTACCAAGAGACCCAGTACTTC. V gene TRBV5-1 combines with J gene TRBJ2-5, with D possibly being TRBD1 (5 bases). V gave up 1 base and J gave up 0 bases, with 10 bases separating them. The CDR3 contains 15 residues. The germline V gene encodes CDR1 SGHRS and CDR2 YFSETQ.